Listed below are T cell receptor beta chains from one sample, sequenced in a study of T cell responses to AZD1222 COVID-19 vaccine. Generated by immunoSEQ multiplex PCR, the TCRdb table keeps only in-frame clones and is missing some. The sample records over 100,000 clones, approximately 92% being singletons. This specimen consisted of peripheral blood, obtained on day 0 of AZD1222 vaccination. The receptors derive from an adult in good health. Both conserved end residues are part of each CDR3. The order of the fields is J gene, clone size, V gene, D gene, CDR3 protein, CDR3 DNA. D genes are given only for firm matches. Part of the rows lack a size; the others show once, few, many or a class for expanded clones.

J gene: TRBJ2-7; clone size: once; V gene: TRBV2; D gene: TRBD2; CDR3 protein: CASSDQGGSYEQYF; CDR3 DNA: TGTGCCAGCAGTGATCAGGGAGGGTCCTACGAGCAGTACTTC
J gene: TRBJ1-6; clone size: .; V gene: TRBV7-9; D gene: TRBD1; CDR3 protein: CASSSDRLSSYNSPLHF; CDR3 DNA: TGTGCCAGCAGCTCGGACAGGTTAAGCTCCTATAATTCACCCCTCCACTTT
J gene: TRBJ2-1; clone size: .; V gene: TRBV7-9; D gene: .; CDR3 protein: CASSLPGAGYNEQFF; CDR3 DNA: TGTGCCAGCAGCTTACCGGGGGCGGGATACAATGAGCAGTTCTTC
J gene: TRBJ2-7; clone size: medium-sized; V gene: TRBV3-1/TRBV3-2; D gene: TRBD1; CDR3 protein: CASSQSQGSEQYF; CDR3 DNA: TGTGCCAGCAGCCAATCACAGGGGTCCGAGCAGTACTTC
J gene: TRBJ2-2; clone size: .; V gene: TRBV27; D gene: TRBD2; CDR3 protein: CASSSHFPNGREVRTGELFF; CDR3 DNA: TGTGCCAGCAGTTCCCATTTTCCGAACGGTCGGGAGGTTCGAACCGGGGAGCTGTTTTTT
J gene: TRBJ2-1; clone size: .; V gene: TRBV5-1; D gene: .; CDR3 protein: CASSLPGLTINEQFF; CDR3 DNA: TGCGCCAGCAGCTTGCCGGGACTTACCATCAATGAGCAGTTCTTC
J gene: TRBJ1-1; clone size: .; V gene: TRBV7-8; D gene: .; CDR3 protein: CASSPLSGRTLEAFF; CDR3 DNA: TGTGCCAGCAGCCCTCTGTCAGGGCGAACCTTAGAAGCTTTCTTT
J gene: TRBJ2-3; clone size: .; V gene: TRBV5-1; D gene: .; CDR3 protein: CASSLAGNTDTQYF; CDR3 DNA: TGCGCCAGCAGCTTGGCAGGCAACACAGATACGCAGTATTTT
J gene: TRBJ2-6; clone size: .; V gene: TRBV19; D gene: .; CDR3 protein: CASSIDPLLLSGANVLTF; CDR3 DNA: TGTGCCAGTAGTATAGATCCTCTCCTTCTCTCTGGGGCCAACGTCCTGACTTTC
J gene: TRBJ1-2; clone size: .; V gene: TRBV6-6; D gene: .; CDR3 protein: CASSYQSYGYTF; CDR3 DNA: TGTGCCAGCAGTTACCAGTCCTATGGCTACACCTTC
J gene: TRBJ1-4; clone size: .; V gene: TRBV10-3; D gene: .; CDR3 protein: CAISDGVREKLFF; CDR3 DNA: TGTGCCATCTCTGACGGGGTCAGGGAAAAACTGTTTTTT
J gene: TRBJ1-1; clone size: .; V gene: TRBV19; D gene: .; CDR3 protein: CASSTRGGNTEAFF; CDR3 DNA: TGTGCCAGTAGTACCCGGGGGGGGAACACTGAAGCTTTCTTT
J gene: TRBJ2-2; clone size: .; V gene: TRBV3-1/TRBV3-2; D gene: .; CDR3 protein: CASSPRVIIERNTGELFF; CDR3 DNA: TGTGCCAGCAGCCCCCGGGTAATTATAGAGAGGAACACCGGGGAGCTGTTTTTT
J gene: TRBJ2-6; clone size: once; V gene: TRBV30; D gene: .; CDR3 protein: CASRGPGANVLTF; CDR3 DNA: TGTGCCTCTCGTGGACCTGGGGCCAACGTCCTGACTTTC
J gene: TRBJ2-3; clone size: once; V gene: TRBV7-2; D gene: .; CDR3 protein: CASSPVGGSTDTQYF; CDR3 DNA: TGTGCCAGCAGCCCTGTTGGGGGGAGCACAGATACGCAGTATTTT
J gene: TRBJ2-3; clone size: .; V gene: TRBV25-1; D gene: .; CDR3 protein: CASSVAGADTQYF; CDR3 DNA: TGTGCCAGCAGTGTAGCAGGGGCTGATACGCAGTATTTT
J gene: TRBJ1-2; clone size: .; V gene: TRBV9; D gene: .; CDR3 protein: CASSVTLSGVSGYTF; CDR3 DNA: TGTGCCAGCAGCGTAACCCTCTCAGGGGTGAGCGGCTACACCTTC
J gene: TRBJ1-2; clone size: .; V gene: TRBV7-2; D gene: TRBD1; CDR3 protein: CASSSRTGDYGYTF; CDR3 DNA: TGTGCCAGCAGCTCGCGAACAGGGGACTATGGCTACACCTTC
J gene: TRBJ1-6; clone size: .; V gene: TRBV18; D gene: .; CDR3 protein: CASSPIGAGANNSPLHF; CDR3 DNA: TGTGCCAGCTCACCCATCGGAGCAGGGGCGAATAATTCACCCCTCCACTTT
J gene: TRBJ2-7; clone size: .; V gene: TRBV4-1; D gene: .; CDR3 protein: CASSQLEGVAAQYF; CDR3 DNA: TGCGCCAGCAGCCAACTCGAAGGGGTTGCTGCGCAGTACTTC
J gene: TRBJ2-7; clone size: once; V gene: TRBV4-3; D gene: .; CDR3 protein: CASSQGWQGGYYEQYF; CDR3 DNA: TGCGCCAGCAGCCAAGGGTGGCAGGGGGGATACTACGAGCAGTACTTC
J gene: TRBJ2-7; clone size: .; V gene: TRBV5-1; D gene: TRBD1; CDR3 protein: CASSFWTGPSYEQYF; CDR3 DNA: TGCGCCAGCAGCTTTTGGACAGGGCCCTCCTACGAGCAGTACTTC
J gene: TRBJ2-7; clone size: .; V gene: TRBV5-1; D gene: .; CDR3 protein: CARGDGRGDEQYF; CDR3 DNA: TGCGCCAGGGGGGACGGACGAGGGGACGAGCAGTACTTC
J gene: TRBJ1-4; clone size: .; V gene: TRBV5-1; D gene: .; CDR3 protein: CASSIQPGATNEKLFF; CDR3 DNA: TGCGCCAGCAGCATCCAGCCTGGAGCAACTAATGAAAAACTGTTTTTT
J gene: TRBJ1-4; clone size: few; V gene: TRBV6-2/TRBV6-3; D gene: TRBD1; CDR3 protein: CASSHGTGNEKLFF; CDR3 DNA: TGTGCCAGCAGTCACGGGACAGGGAATGAAAAACTGTTTTTT
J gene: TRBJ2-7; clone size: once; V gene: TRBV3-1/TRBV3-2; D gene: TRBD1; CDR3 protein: CASSQEAPGGIGFNYEQYF; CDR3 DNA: TGTGCCAGCAGCCAAGAGGCGCCAGGGGGCATTGGGTTTAACTACGAGCAGTACTTC
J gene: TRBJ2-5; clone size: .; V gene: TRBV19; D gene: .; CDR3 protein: CASSRGPSETQYF; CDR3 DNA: TGTGCCAGTAGTCGGGGTCCCTCGGAGACCCAGTACTTC
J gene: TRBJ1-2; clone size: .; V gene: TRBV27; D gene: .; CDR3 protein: CASSLGIEDPIGYTF; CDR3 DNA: TGTGCCAGCAGTTTAGGCATCGAGGACCCCATTGGCTACACCTTC
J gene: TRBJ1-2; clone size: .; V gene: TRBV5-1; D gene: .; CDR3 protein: CASSDLSDRHYGYTF; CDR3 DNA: TGCGCCAGCAGCGACCTAAGCGACAGACACTATGGCTACACCTTC
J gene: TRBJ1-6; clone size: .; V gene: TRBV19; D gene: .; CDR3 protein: CASSINLGSPLHF; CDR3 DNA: TGTGCCAGTAGTATAAACCTTGGGTCACCCCTCCACTTT
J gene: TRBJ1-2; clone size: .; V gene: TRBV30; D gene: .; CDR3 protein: CAWSVRRAYGYTF; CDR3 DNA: TGTGCCTGGAGTGTTCGGAGGGCCTATGGCTACACCTTC
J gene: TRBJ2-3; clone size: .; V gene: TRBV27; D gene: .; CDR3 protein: CASSLVGLATDTQYF; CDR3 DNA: TGTGCCAGCAGTTTAGTGGGGCTAGCCACAGATACGCAGTATTTT
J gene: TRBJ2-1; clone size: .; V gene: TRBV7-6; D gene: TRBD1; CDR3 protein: CASSSLRYAGGNEQFF; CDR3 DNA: TGTGCCAGCAGCAGCCTGCGGTACGCAGGGGGCAATGAGCAGTTCTTC
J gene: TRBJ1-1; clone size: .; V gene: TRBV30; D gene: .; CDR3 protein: CAWSAGWANTEAFF; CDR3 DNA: TGTGCCTGGAGTGCAGGATGGGCGAACACTGAAGCTTTCTTT
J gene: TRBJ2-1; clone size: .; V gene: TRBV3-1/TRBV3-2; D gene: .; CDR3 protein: CASSPPGPYNEQFF; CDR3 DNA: TGTGCCAGCAGCCCCCCGGGGCCCTACAATGAGCAGTTCTTC
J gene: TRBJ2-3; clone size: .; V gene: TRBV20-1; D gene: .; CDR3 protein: CRAEGADTQYF; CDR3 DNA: TGCAGGGCGGAGGGGGCAGATACGCAGTATTTT
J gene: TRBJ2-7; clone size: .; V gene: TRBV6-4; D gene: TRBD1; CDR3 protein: CASSPRQGNEQYF; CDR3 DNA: TGTGCCAGCAGCCCCAGACAGGGGAACGAGCAGTACTTC
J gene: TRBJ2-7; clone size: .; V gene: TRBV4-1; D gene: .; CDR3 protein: CASSQEPLFRPYEQYF; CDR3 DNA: TGCGCCAGCAGCCAAGAGCCCCTCTTCCGGCCCTACGAGCAGTACTTC
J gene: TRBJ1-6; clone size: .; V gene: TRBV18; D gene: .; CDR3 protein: CASSPEGDFYNSPLHF; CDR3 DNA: TGTGCCAGCTCACCGGAGGGGGACTTCTATAATTCACCCCTCCACTTT
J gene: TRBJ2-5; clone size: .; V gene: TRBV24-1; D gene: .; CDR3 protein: CATSDPGTGEVETQYF; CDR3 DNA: TGTGCCACCAGTGACCCAGGGACTGGGGAGGTAGAGACCCAGTACTTC
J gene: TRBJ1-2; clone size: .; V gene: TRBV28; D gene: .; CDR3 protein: CASSVSRGYTF; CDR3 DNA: TGTGCCAGCAGTGTGAGTCGCGGCTACACCTTC
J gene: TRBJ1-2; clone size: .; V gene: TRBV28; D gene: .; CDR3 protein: CASTPAGDYGYTF; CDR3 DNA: TGTGCCAGCACCCCTGCGGGGGACTATGGCTACACCTTC
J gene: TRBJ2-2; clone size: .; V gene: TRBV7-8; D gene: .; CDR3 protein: CASSLVLARAVTGELFF; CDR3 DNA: TGTGCCAGCAGCTTAGTATTGGCCAGGGCGGTCACCGGGGAGCTGTTTTTT
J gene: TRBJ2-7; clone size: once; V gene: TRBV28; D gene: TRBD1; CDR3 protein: CASGRGGVKDEQYF; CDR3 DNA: TGTGCCAGCGGAAGAGGGGGCGTTAAGGACGAGCAGTACTTC
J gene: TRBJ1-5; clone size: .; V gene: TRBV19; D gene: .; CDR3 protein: CASRTGNQPQHF; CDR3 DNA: TGTGCCAGTAGAACAGGCAATCAGCCCCAGCATTTT
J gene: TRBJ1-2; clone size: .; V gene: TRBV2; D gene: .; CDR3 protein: CASTQDSYYGYTF; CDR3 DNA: TGTGCCAGCACCCAGGACAGCTACTATGGCTACACCTTC
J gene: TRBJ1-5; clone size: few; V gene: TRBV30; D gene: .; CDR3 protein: CAWRPPEGHQPQHF; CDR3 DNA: TGTGCCTGGAGGCCACCGGAGGGCCATCAGCCCCAGCATTTT
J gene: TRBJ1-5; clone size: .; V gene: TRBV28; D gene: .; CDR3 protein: CASSLRATPTRQPQHF; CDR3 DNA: TGTGCCAGCAGCCTCCGCGCAACTCCCACCCGGCAGCCCCAGCATTTT
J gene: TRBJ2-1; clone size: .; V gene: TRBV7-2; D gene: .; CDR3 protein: CASSLEATFNEQFF; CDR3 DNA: TGTGCCAGCAGCTTAGAGGCTACCTTCAATGAGCAGTTCTTC